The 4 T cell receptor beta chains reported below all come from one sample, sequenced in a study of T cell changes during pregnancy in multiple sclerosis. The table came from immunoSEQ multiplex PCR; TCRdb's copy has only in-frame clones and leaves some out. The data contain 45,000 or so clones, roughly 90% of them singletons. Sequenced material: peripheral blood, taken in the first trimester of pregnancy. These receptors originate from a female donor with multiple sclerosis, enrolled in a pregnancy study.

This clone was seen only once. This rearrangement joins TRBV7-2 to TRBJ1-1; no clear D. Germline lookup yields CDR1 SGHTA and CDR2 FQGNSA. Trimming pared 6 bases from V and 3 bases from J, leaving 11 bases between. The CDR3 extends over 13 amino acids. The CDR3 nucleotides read TGTGCCAGCAGTCCGGACGGGGACACTGAAGCTTTCTTT. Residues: CASSPDGDTEAFF.

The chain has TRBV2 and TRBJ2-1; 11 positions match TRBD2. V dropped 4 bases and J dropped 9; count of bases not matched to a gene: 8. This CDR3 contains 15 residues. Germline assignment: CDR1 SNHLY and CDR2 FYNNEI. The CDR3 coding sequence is TGTGCCAGCAGTGTCACTAGCGGGGGTGTGGTTGAGCAGTTCTTC. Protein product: CASSVTSGGVVEQFF.

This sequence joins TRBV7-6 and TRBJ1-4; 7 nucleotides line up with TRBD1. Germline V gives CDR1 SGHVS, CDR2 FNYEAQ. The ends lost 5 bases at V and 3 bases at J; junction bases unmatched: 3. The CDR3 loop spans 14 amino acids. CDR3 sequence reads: CASSKGQPNEKLFF. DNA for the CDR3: TGTGCCAGCAGCAAGGGACAGCCTAATGAAAAACTGTTTTTT.

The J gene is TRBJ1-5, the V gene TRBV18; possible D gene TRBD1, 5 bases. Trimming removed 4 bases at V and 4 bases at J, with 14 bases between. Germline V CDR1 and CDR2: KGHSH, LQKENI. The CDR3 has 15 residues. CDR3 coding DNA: TGTGCCAGCTCACGTACTGCGGGGGAAAATCAGCCCCAGCATTTT. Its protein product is CASSRTAGENQPQHF. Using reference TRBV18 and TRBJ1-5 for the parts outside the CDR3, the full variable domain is NAGVMQNPRHLVRRRGQEARLRCSPMKGHSHVYWYRQLPEEGLKFMVYLQKENIIDESGMPKERFSAEFPKEGPSILRIQQVVRGDSAAYFCASSRTAGENQPQHFGDGTRLSIL.